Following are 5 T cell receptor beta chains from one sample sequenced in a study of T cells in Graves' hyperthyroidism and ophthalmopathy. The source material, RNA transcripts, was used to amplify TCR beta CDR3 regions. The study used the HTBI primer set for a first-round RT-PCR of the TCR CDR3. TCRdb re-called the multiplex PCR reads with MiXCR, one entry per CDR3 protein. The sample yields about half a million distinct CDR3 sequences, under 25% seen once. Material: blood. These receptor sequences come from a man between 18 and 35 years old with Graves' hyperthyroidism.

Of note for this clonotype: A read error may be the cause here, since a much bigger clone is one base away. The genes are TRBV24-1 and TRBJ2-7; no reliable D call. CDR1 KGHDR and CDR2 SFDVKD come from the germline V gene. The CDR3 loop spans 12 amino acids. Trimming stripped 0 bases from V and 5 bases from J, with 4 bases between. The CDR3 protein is CATSDLGHEQYF. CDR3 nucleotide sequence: TGTGCCACCAGTGATTTGGGCCACGAGCAGTACTTC.

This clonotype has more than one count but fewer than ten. DNA for the CDR3: TGCGCCAGCAGCCCGGGCGGGACAGGGTTTGGCTACACCTTC. Translated: CASSPGGTGFGYTF. V is TRBV5-1 and J is TRBJ1-2; TRBD1 agrees at 9 bases. CDR1 SGHRS and CDR2 YFSETQ come from the germline V gene. Trimming at V came to 4 bases and at J to 7 bases, leaving 8 bases not matched to a gene. The CDR3 contains 14 residues.

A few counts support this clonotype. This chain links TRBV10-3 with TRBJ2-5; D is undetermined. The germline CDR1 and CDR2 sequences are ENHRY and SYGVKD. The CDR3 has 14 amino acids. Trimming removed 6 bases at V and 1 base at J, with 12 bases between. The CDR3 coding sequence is TGTGCCATCAGCTCCGCAGGCTTCCAAGAGACCCAGTACTTC. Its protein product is CAISSAGFQETQYF.

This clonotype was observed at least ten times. The CDR3 DNA reads as TGTGCCAGCAGTTACGTCGGCAGAGTCTACGAGCAGTACTTC. Protein product: CASSYVGRVYEQYF. The V and J genes are TRBV6-5 and TRBJ2-7; no definite D call. V was clipped by 2 bases and J by 3 bases, with 11 bases between them. Germline assignment: CDR1 MNHEY and CDR2 SVGAGI. CDR3 length: 14 residues.

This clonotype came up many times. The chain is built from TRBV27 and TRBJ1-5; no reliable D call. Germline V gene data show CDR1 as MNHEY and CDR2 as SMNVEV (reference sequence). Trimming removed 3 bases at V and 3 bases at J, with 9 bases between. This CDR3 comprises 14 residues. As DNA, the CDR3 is TGTGCCAGCAGTTTTGAGGGCGTCAATCAGCCCCAGCATTTT. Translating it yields CASSFEGVNQPQHF.